In this sample, the clone carrying this T cell receptor beta chain turned up a few times. TCRbeta library preparation incorporated unique molecular identifiers. One entry per CDR3 protein results from TCRdb running MiXCR on the PCR reads. The sample shows roughly 500,000 distinct CDR3 sequences, 30% to 35% of them seen only once. This sample was taken from a study of T-cell reconstitution after alpha-beta-depleted transplantation in children. V lost 3 bases, J lost 0 bases, and 3 bases stayed unmatched. Germline CDR1 reads SGHTA; CDR2 reads FQGNSA. The CDR3 contains 15 residues. This chain connects TRBV7-2 to TRBJ2-7; the match to TRBD2 covers 9 bases. Sample: PBMCs from the stem cell graft donor, taken from the stem cell graft. This receptor was taken from a human donor who donated a stem cell graft to a child with aplastic anemia. In DNA form, the CDR3 reads TGTGCCAGCAGCTTGTCTAGCGGGAACTCCTACGAGCAGTACGTC. This gives the protein CASSLSSGNSYEQYV.